The clone carrying this TCR beta chain was seen a few times. Antigen specificity is unknown. This sample stems from a study of T cell repertoires in cytomegalovirus infection. Whole-study context: Public TCR beta signatures marked donors with CMV infection and the matching HLA.

Findings and caveats of the study: What dominated the ex vivo response were HLA-C-restricted CMV-specific TCR beta clonotypes. The cumulative frequency of public TCR beta families identified carriers of CMV plus the relevant HLA.

A single record per CDR3 protein comes from TCRdb applying MiXCR to the reads. In the table there are fewer than 350,000 distinct CDR3 sequences, around 9.5% of which are singletons. Germline V gene data show CDR1 as MNHEY and CDR2 as SVGAGI. This CDR3 spans 13 amino acids. Deletions cut 0 bases from V and 6 bases from J, with 6 bases between. The material sequenced was PBMCs. The J gene is TRBJ2-1, the V gene TRBV6-5; the D is unclear. The TCR was taken from a human donor in good health (CMV status not recorded). Some clones in this sample may be carry-over from other donors' samples. The CDR3 DNA is TGTGCCAGCAGTTACTCAGGTGTCAATGAGCAGTTCTTC. As protein: CASSYSGVNEQFF.